The entry below describes one T cell receptor beta chain. Assignments of participants to cohorts depended upon their own reported clinical history. The data stem from a study of blood T cell repertoires in COVID-19. There are 15 residues in the CDR3. In germline, CDR1 is MNHEY, CDR2 SMNVEV (reference sequence). Trimming shortened V by 4 bases and J by 11 bases, and 18 bases separated the two germline ends. How the authors handled the data: Amplified reference gene primers provided the basis for estimating nucleated cell counts. Libraries were prepared by immunoSEQ multiplex PCR; TCRdb keeps only in-frame clonotypes and omits some of them. V and J calls and clone size are copied from that table; D and trimming were computed from the DNA. This table has around 380,000 clones, more than 75% appearing once.

The sample comprised PBMCs or T cells enriched from blood (not recorded which). The sequence was obtained from a man aged 25 to 40 who had recovered from COVID-19. V and J are TRBV27 and TRBJ1-6; D is ambiguous. As DNA, the CDR3 is TGTGCCAGCAGTTCCCCGCGGACTGCATCTCCACCCCTCCACTTT. Its translation: CASSSPRTASPPLHF.